This record covers a single TCR beta chain. As yet, its antigen is unknown. PCR primers comprised 60 Vbeta and 13 Jbeta primers. Profiling relied on immunoSEQ multiplex PCR, and the TCRdb table lists in-frame clones only, not all of them. Counted here are 150,000 to 200,000 clones, about 77% occurring once; the ten biggest clones make up 5% to 6%. The donors (healthy individuals) were bone marrow donors. The length of the CDR3 is 13 residues. With 10 bases removed from V and 2 bases from J, the gap between germline ends came to 13 bases. Per the germline V gene, CDR1 is MDHEN and CDR2 is SYDVKM. The sample comes from a study of cytomegalovirus exposure and HLA in healthy donors. Findings and limits, study-wide: CMV antigen specificity was confirmed in vitro for three CMV-associated chains. Some V segments, including TRBV6-2 and TRBV6-3, were excluded as indistinguishable. The study recorded 164 TCR beta chains that were cytomegalovirus-associated.

The specimen was PBMCs. The chain has TRBV28 and TRBJ2-3, with TRBD2 as a possible D gene (6 bases). This clonotype originated in a woman aged 25 to 39 in good health and CMV-seropositive. This CDR3 is CATTGANTDTQYF. CDR3 coding DNA: TGTGCCACGACGGGAGCGAACACAGATACGCAGTATTTT.